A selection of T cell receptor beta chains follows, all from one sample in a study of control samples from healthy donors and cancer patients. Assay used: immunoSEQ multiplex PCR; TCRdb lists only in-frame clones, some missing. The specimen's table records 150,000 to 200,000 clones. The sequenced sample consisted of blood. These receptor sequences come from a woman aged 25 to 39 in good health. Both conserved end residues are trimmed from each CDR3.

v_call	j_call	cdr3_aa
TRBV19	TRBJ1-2	ASSIVDRRNYGYT
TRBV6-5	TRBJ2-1	ASSPSGGGLDEQF
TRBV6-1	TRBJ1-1	ASSERAPEAF
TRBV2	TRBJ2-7	ASSGQGYEQY
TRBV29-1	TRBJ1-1	SVGWGWGTEAF
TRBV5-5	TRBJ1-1	ASSLSGQGGEAF
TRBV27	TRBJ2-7	ASSPRQGASEEQY
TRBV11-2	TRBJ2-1	ASSSSGYEQF
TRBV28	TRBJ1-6	ASSPYDHYRGRFSSPLH
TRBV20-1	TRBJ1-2	SASWGANYGYT
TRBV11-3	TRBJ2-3	ASSLGRAGGFSSTDTQY
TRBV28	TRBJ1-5	ASSGGRQPQH
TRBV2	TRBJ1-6	ASSDRAGNSPLH
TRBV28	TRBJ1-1	ASSRTGVLKAF
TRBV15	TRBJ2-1	ATSLTLGPQGL
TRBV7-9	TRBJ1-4	ASSPRQGASTNEKLF
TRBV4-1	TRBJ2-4	ASSQPRILAGGRVDVQY
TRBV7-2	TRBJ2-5	ASSLAGRAGGETQY
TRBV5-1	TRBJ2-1	ASSPEF
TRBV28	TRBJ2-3	ASSPSAGRTDTQY
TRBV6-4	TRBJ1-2	ASSDSGSTGYT
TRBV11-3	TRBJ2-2	ASSLTGTGELF
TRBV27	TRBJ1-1	ASSLSGLPGTEAF
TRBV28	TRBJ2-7	ASSFGPGVSSYEQY
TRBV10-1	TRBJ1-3	ASSDPGKSSGNTIY
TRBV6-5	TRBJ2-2	ASSPANTGELF
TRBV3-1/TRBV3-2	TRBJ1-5	ASSQDLGTYQPQH
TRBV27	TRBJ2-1	ASSTNNVGNEQF
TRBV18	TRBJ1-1	ATSSTGPQGTEAF
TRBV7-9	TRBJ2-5	ASSFSGAGETQY
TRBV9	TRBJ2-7	ASSVHAGDGYEQY
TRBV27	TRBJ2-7	ASSLKGAYYEQY
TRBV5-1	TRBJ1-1	ASSEPNTEAF
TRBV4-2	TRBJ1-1	ASSQMFRGRVAWAF
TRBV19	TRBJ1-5	ASSGRENQPQH
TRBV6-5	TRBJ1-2	ASSYGGSNYGYT
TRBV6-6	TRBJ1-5	ASSNPYRDSNQPQH
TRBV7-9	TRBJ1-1	ASTKAQEMNTEAF
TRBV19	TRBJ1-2	ASRRKAGGYYGYT
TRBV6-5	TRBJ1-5	ASSSGQGDQPQH
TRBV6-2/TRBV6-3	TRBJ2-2	ASCSALAANTGELF
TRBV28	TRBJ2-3	ASSPGRGTDTQY
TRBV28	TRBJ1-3	ASSPVGVGALSGNTIY
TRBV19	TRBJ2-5	ASSIGGQGRETQY
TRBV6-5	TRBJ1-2	ASSYSLAGGGYGYT
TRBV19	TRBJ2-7	ASTARGSYEQY
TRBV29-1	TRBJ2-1	SAGQPRNEQF
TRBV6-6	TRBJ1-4	ASSYFQNNEKLF
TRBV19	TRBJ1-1	ASNPGSFTEAF
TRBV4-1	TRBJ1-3	ASSQERTLGNTIY
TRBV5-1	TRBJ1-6	ASSPGQGDSPLH
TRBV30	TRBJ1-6	AWSVDSGRGPLH
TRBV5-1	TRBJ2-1	ASSLTSGVINEQF
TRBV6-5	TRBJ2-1	ASRKDYYYNEQF
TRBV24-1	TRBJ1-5	ATSDSDRDQPQH
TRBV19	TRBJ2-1	ASSMGTGIYNEQF
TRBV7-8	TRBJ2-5	ASSPRLRGNQETQY
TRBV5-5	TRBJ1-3	ASQRWAASGNTIY
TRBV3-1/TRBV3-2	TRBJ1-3	ASSRATGGRTPENTIY
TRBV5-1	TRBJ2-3	ASSLEASGSTDTQY